The clone carrying this T cell receptor beta chain was counted many times. With 7 bases removed from V and 7 bases from J, the gap between germline ends came to 16 bases. Germline V gives CDR1 MDHEN, CDR2 SYDVKM. The CDR3 extends over 13 amino acids. Included hyperthyroidism patients were aged 18 to 65 and newly diagnosed (under 2 months' duration). These data come from a study of Graves' ophthalmopathy and Graves' hyperthyroidism. RNA transcripts were the source from which TCR beta CDR3 regions were amplified. The authors performed first-round RT-PCR with HTBI primers and then a second-round multiplex PCR. One entry per CDR3 protein, called by TCRdb with MiXCR from the multiplex PCR reads. This sample has hundreds of thousands of distinct CDR3 sequences; 22% occur once, and the top ten carry more than 5.5%.

This sequence joins TRBV28 and TRBJ1-1; D remains unclear. Source material: peripheral blood. The receptor's source is a woman between 18 and 29 years old with stable Graves' hyperthyroidism. Some clones in this sample may be carry-over from other donors' samples. The CDR3 loop reads CASTKSHGGEAFF. The CDR3 nucleotides are TGTGCCAGCACCAAATCCCACGGTGGTGAAGCTTTCTTT.